This T cell receptor (beta chain) derives from a study of blood T cell repertoires in COVID-19. Looking at the study overall: Acute-phase and convalescent COVID-19 samples originated in the United States, Italy and Spain. PBMCs, B-cell-depleted T cells, or T cells provided the cDNA or gDNA that made up the material.

Per the original methods: Cell counts per sample came from amplifying reference gene primers. The protocol was immunoSEQ multiplex PCR, while the TCRdb copy is restricted to in-frame clones and leaves out a portion. V, J and clone size are those of that table, while D and trimming were read from the DNA. Counted here are some 220,000 clones, approximately 86% occurring once; the ten biggest clones make up approximately 6.3%. With V trimmed by 5 bases and J by 5 bases, 7 bases remained unmatched. The CDR3 spans 15 residues. In germline, CDR1 is SEHNR, CDR2 FQNEAQ (reference sequence). Sequenced: peripheral blood. The gene calls are TRBV7-9 and TRBJ2-5, with 11 bases lining up with TRBD2. The sequence was collected from an older woman with active or convalescent COVID-19. In DNA, the CDR3 is TGTGCCAGCAGCCCGCTAGCGGGAGGAGGGGAGACCCAGTACTTC. This sequence encodes CASSPLAGGGETQYF. Using reference TRBV7-9 and TRBJ2-5 for the parts outside the CDR3, the full variable domain is DTGVSQNPRHKITKRGQNVTFRCDPISEHNRLYWYRQTLGQGPEFLTYFQNEAQLEKSRLLSDRFSAERPKGSFSTLEIQRTEQGDSAMYLCASSPLAGGGETQYFGPGTRLLVL.